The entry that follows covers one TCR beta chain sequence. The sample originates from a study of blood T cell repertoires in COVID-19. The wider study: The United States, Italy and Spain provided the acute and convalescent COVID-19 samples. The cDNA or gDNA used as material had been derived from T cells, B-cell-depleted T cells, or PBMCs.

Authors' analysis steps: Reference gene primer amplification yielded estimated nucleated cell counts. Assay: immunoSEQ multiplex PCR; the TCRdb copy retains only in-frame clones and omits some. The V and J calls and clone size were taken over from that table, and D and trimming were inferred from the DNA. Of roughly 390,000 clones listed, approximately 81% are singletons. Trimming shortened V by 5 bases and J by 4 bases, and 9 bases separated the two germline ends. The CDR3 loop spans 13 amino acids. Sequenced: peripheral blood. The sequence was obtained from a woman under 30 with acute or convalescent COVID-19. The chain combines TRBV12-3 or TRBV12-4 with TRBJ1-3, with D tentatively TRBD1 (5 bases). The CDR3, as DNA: TGTGCCAGCAGTCCAGGGCGGGGAAACACCATATATTTT. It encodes CASSPGRGNTIYF.